This T cell receptor beta chain was identified during a study of shared clonotypes between healthy human individuals. Study details: CD4 naive cells filled three plates per donor, CD4 memory three, CD8 naive two and CD8 memory one.

The table came from immunoSEQ multiplex PCR; TCRdb's copy has only in-frame clones and leaves some out. The table lists over 2,000,000 clones, just under 95% of them singletons. A remark on this clone: Its cognate antigen is unknown.

Naive CD8 cells lacked CD45RO and underwent positive selection for CCR7, leaving out terminally differentiated effector memory CD45RA+ cells. The germline gives CDR1 SEHNR, CDR2 FQNEAQ (reference sequence). The CDR3 has 16 residues. V lost 3 bases to trimming and J lost 5 bases, with 16 bases between them. Study results and limitations: Clonotypes which were not shared had lower generation probabilities than clonotypes that all four donors shared.

The chain recombines TRBV7-9 with TRBJ2-2; D could derive from TRBD1 or TRBD2 (6 bases each). Sequencing input: naive CD8+ T cells from PBMCs. The TCR originated in a man between 18 and 35 years old in good health. Some clones in this sample may be carry-over from other donors' samples. The CDR3 region has the DNA TGTGCCAGCAGCTTCGGGGGCGCAGGTATAACCGGGGAGCTGTTTTTT. It codes for CASSFGGAGITGELFF.